This entry lists 30 T cell receptor beta chains sequenced from one sample in a study of glioma-infiltrating T cells (dated by TCRdb to 2016 to 2018). This sample was sequenced with an Illumina MiSeq. The iRepertoire nested amplicon-rescue multiplex PCR (arm-PCR) platform was used to amplify TCR alpha and beta CDR3 regions from RNA. The public reads were reprocessed in TCRdb via fastp at Q25 and MiXCR, keeping in-frame beta chains. Identical CDR3 proteins give one entry, which carries the most common genes and DNA. This sample is represented by roughly 200,000 distinct CDR3 sequences; over 25% of them were singletons. Roughly 21% of the sample is in the top ten clones. Sequencing was carried out using glioma tissue, nonneoplastic brain tissue, or PBMCs (not recorded which). The receptors here all came from a human donor with low-grade glioma or glioblastoma, undergoing nonglioma brain surgery, or in good health (not recorded which).

The J gene is TRBJ2-1, the V gene TRBV3-1; tentatively, D is TRBD1 (5 bases). Per the germline V gene, CDR1 is LGHDT and CDR2 is YNNKEL (reference sequence). The CDR3 has 15 amino acids. Trimming took off 1 base at V and 5 bases at J, with 12 bases between the two ends. This CDR3 is CASSQGGLGDNEQFF. The CDR3 nucleotides are TGTGCCAGCAGCCAAGGTGGCCTAGGGGACAATGAGCAGTTCTTC.

The rearrangement links TRBV5-1 to TRBJ2-7; D possibly corresponds to TRBD1 (5 bases). Germline CDR1 reads SGHRS; CDR2 reads YFSETQ. Trimming stripped 2 bases from V and 3 bases from J, with 15 bases between. This CDR3 has 15 amino acids. The CDR3 region is CASSFVTGPYYEQYF. The CDR3 DNA reads TGCGCCAGCAGCTTTGTTACAGGTCCTTACTACGAGCAGTACTTC.

Of note for this clonotype: A single base separates this from a much larger clone, so it may be a read error. The chain joins TRBV29-1 to TRBJ1-1, with D perhaps matching TRBD1 (6 bases). Looked up from germline, CDR1 is SQVTM and CDR2 is ANQGSEA. CDR3 length: 14 amino acids. The CDR3 nucleotides read TGCAGCGTTGGGGTAACAGGGAAAAACACTGAAGCTTCCTTT. Translated: CSVGVTGKNTEASF.

This clonotype was counted at least ten times. The J gene is TRBJ2-7, the V gene TRBV4-2; possibly TRBD2 for D (5 bases). In germline, CDR1 is LGHNA, CDR2 YNFKEQ. CDR3 length: 13 amino acids. The V end was cut by 2 bases, the J end by 6 bases, with 11 bases between. The CDR3 coding sequence is TGTGCCAGCAGCCAACGCCGCGGGTCCGAGCAGTACTTC. It is translated as CASSQRRGSEQYF.

At least ten counts were recorded for this clonotype. The chain is built from TRBV20-1 and TRBJ2-5; TRBD2 agrees at 15 bases. CDR1 is DFQATT, CDR2 SNEGSKA, per germline (reference sequence). This CDR3 has 15 amino acids. The CDR3 protein is CALRTGLAGGETQYF. DNA of the CDR3: TGCGCCCTGCGGACGGGACTAGCGGGAGGAGAGACCCAGTACTTC.

This clonotype was picked up many times. The chain carries TRBV28 and TRBJ2-1; 10 bases agree with TRBD2. Germline-derived CDR1 and CDR2 are MDHEN and SYDVKM. The CDR3 is made up of 17 amino acids. J was trimmed by 7 bases and V by 7 bases; bases with no gene match: 16. The CDR3 here is CASTLMSLAGVINEQFF. Here the CDR3 DNA reads TGTGCCAGCACCCTCATGTCCCTAGCGGGAGTAATTAATGAGCAGTTCTTC.

Points on this clonotype: Germline and junction disagree at one end, which may indicate a read error. This sequence joins TRBV7-9 and TRBJ2-7; D is unresolved. Looked up from germline, CDR1 is SEHNR and CDR2 is FQNEAQ (reference sequence). The CDR3 totals 11 residues. DNA for the CDR3: TGTGCCAGCAGCTTCTCCTACGGGCAGTACTTC. Amino acid sequence: CASSFSYGQYF.

Points on this clonotype: One base away lies a much larger clone, so this may be a sequencing read error. The V call is TRBV19, the J call TRBJ2-7; D remains unclear. Germline V lookup: CDR1 LNHDA, CDR2 SQIVND (reference sequence). This CDR3 contains 15 residues. Trimming removed 2 bases at V and 3 bases at J, with 14 bases between. CDR3 loop: CASSIYLWRNYEQYF. In DNA form, the CDR3 reads TGTGCCAGTAGTATATATCTATGGCGGAACTACGAGCAGTACTTC.

This clonotype has ten or more counts. CDR3 sequence reads: CASSYLGRQADTQYF. Here the CDR3 DNA reads TGTGCCAGCAGTTACCTGGGGCGTCAGGCAGATACGCAGTATTTT. The chain joins TRBV6-1 to TRBJ2-3, with TRBD1 as a possible D gene (5 bases). Germline V gene data show CDR1 as MNHNS and CDR2 as SASEGT. Deletions cut 5 bases from V and 4 bases from J, with 16 bases between. This CDR3 has 15 amino acids.

This clonotype was observed at least ten times. The chain combines TRBV4-3 with TRBJ2-1, with 9 positions matching TRBD2. Trimming removed 0 bases from V and 8 bases from J; junction bases left unmatched: 5. This CDR3 is built from 15 residues. Germline values: CDR1 LGHNA, CDR2 YSLEER. CDR3 protein: CASSQERREGHEQFF. The CDR3 DNA sequence: TGCGCCAGCAGCCAAGAAAGGCGGGAGGGTCATGAGCAGTTCTTC.

This clonotype was recorded many times. The rearrangement joins TRBV6-2 or TRBV6-3 to TRBJ1-2, with 9 bases lining up with TRBD1. Germline V CDR1 and CDR2: MNHEY, SVGEGT. This CDR3 has 16 amino acids. J lost 4 bases, V lost 7 bases, and 13 bases had no gene match. The CDR3 is CASTHAGTGTTYGYTF. CDR3 in DNA: TGTGCCAGCACTCATGCCGGGACAGGGACTACCTATGGCTACACCTTC.

The chain joins TRBV6-2 or TRBV6-3 to TRBJ2-3; D remains unclear. V lost 2 bases and J lost 10, with 13 bases in between. Germline V gives CDR1 MNHEY, CDR2 SVGEGT. The CDR3 has 13 amino acids. The CDR3 sequence: CASSYALVVPQYF. The CDR3 DNA reads TGTGCCAGCAGTTACGCGCTAGTGGTGCCGCAGTATTTT.

This clonotype was detected many times. The chain uses TRBV5-4 and TRBJ1-1; D is possibly TRBD1 (5 bases). With 1 base removed from V and 4 bases from J, the gap between germline ends came to 8 bases. Germline V lookup: CDR1 SGHNT, CDR2 YYREEE (reference sequence). The CDR3 contains 13 residues. CDR3: CASSLLRGTEAFF. The CDR3 DNA follows: TGTGCCAGCAGCTTGCTAAGGGGCACTGAAGCTTTCTTT.

The gene calls are TRBV25-1 and TRBJ1-2; D unclear. The CDR3 length is 13 residues. The germline V gene encodes CDR1 MGHDK and CDR2 SYGVNS. The CDR3: CGSEWVTWKGYTF. Here the CDR3 DNA reads TGTGGCAGTGAATGGGTGACGTGGAAGGGCTACACCTTC.

Regarding this clonotype: One junction end does not reproduce the germline sequence, and a read error may be involved. V is TRBV6-2 or TRBV6-3 and J is TRBJ2-1; the D is unclear. Per the germline V gene, CDR1 is MNHEY and CDR2 is SVGEGT. The CDR3 has 14 residues. DNA of the CDR3: TGTGCCATCAGTGATTCTCGAGGCTACAATGAGCAGTTCTTC. Translated, it gives CAISDSRGYNEQFF.

Note on this clonotype: A read error may be the cause here, since a much bigger clone is one base away. CDR3 region: CASSPGAPGRNEQFF. CDR3 in DNA: TGTGCCAGCAGTCCGGGCGCCCCCGGACGTAACGAGCAGTTCTTC. J is TRBJ2-1 and V is TRBV7-2; D is unresolved. From germline, CDR1 is SGHTA and CDR2 FQGNSA. Trimming took 6 bases from V and 10 from J, leaving 22 bases between them. The CDR3 contains 15 residues.

This clonotype occurred many times. V is TRBV20-1 and J is TRBJ2-1; possibly TRBD1 for D (5 bases). Germline V CDR1 and CDR2: DFQATT, SNEGSKA (reference sequence). The CDR3 contains 15 residues. V lost 6 bases and J lost 1, with 16 bases in between. The CDR3 coding sequence is TGCAGTGCCTACCCCTGGGGCGGATCCTACAATGAGCAGTTCTTC. Translating gives CSAYPWGGSYNEQFF.

Worth noting for this clonotype: The conserved final phenylalanine or tryptophan is absent from the CDR3, which likely points to a read error. The chain recombines TRBV6-2 or TRBV6-3 with TRBJ2-3, with 12 positions matching TRBD2. Germline trimming cut 6 bases from V and 5 bases from J; bases unmatched to any gene: 9. CDR3 length equals 16 residues. Germline V CDR1 and CDR2: MNHEY, SVGEGT. This CDR3 reads CASSWTSGTGKDTQYS. Here the CDR3 DNA reads TGTGCCAGCAGCTGGACTAGCGGGACAGGGAAAGATACGCAGTATTCT.

This clonotype came up many times. The J gene is TRBJ2-2, the V gene TRBV6-2 or TRBV6-3, with D possibly matching TRBD1 (6 bases). This CDR3 has 14 amino acids. Deletions cut 6 bases from V and 6 bases from J, with 14 bases between. CDR1 MNHEY and CDR2 SVGEGT come from the germline V gene. In nucleotides, the CDR3 is TGTGCCAGCAGGATGACAGGCCTATCCGGGGAGCTGTTTTTT. This gives the protein CASRMTGLSGELFF.

V usage is TRBV20-1 and J usage is TRBJ2-7; unclear D gene. V lost 3 bases and J 7 bases, leaving 19 bases between the germline ends. The germline V gene encodes CDR1 DFQATT and CDR2 SNEGSKA (reference sequence). The CDR3 length is 14 residues. CDR3 in DNA: TGCAGTGCTAGTGAACTTCAGCCGGCGGTGGAGCAGTACTTC. This sequence encodes CSASELQPAVEQYF.

This sequence joins TRBV6-2 or TRBV6-3 and TRBJ2-1, with a possible D match to TRBD1 (5 bases). The CDR3 extends over 12 amino acids. Per the germline V gene, CDR1 is MNHEY and CDR2 is SVGEGT. The V end was cut by 6 bases, the J end by 14 bases, with 17 bases between. DNA for the CDR3: TGTGCCAGCAGCCCAGCAGGGAAGACGGAGTTCTTC. This sequence encodes CASSPAGKTEFF.

At least ten counts were recorded for this clonotype. The J gene is TRBJ2-7, the V gene TRBV2, with TRBD1 as a possible D gene (5 bases). The CDR3 runs 12 residues. CDR1 and CDR2 (germline): SNHLY, FYNNEI. Deletions cut 3 bases from V and 4 bases from J, with 7 bases between. The CDR3 bases are TGTGCCAGCAGTGAGGGGCGGTACGAGCAGTACTTC. Translated, it gives CASSEGRYEQYF.

Turning to this clonotype: An end of the junction differs from the germline gene, which may be a read error. This CDR3 is CASSLTGNSYQPEHF. CDR3 sequence (DNA): TGTGCCAGCAGCTTGACAGGGAATAGCTATCAGCCCGAGCATTTT. This rearrangement joins TRBV7-2 to TRBJ1-5; 7 bases match TRBD1. Per germline, CDR1 SGHTA and CDR2 FQGNSA. The CDR3 covers 15 residues.

V usage is TRBV6-4 and J usage is TRBJ2-2; the D is unclear. Germline CDR1 is MRHNA and CDR2 is SNTAGT. Deletions cut 4 bases from V and 8 bases from J, with 11 bases between. The CDR3 extends over 13 amino acids. In nucleotides, the CDR3 is TGTGCCAGCAGTGGCTCAGCCACTGGGGAGCTGTTTTTT. Translation gives CASSGSATGELFF.

This clonotype was recorded at least ten times. The rearrangement uses TRBV28 and TRBJ1-2; TRBD1 matches 7 bases. This CDR3 is built from 12 residues. The germline V gene encodes CDR1 MDHEN and CDR2 SYDVKM. After removal of 5 bases from V and 8 bases from J, the junction contained 5 bases not matched to a gene. The CDR3 spells CASSDRDWGYTF. The DNA of the CDR3 is TGTGCCAGCAGTGACAGGGACTGGGGCTACACCTTC.

On this clonotype itself: Germline is not matched at one junction end, which may reflect a read error. V is TRBV19 and J is TRBJ2-1, with TRBD2 matching 8 bases. This CDR3 has 14 residues. CDR1 and CDR2 from the germline V gene are LNHDA and SQIVND (reference sequence). The CDR3 DNA follows: TGTGCCAGTAGCTCTCCGGGACTAGACAATGAGGAGTTATTC. It is translated as CASSSPGLDNEELF.

This clonotype was detected many times. The chain recombines TRBV6-1 with TRBJ2-3, with D maybe TRBD1 (6 bases). This CDR3 contains 17 residues. Between the trimmed V and J ends, which lost 3 bases and 2 bases, there was a span of 18 bases. Germline CDR1 MNHNS, CDR2 SASEGT. CDR3 coding DNA: TGTGCCAGCAGTGAGGTCAGGGGACCTCTTTCCACAGATACGCAGTATTTT. This codes for CASSEVRGPLSTDTQYF.

On this clonotype itself: One junction end disagrees with the germline gene, perhaps due to a read error. This chain links TRBV25-1 with TRBJ2-1; 9 bases match TRBD1. The CDR3 is 14 amino acids. The germline V gene has CDR1 MGHDK and CDR2 SYGVNS. As DNA, the CDR3 is TGTGCCAGCGGACAACAGGGGGCCGGGAATGATCAGTTCTTC. Translation gives CASGQQGAGNDQFF. Full variable domain (outside the CDR3, taken from reference TRBV25-1 and TRBJ2-1): EADIYQTPRYLVIGTGKKITLECSQTMGHDKMYWYQQDPGMELHLIHYSYGVNSTEKGDLSSESTVSRIRTEHFPLTLESARPSHTSQYLCASGQQGAGNDQFFGPGTRLTVL.

This clonotype showed up many times. V usage is TRBV7-2 and J usage is TRBJ1-1, with 7 nucleotides matching TRBD1. V was clipped by 5 bases and J by 2 bases; unmatched bases: 11. The CDR3 consists of 16 residues. Germline CDR1 reads SGHTA; CDR2 reads FQGNSA. The CDR3 coding sequence is TGTGCCAGCAGCCCTCGGGACAGCCCCACCAACACTGAAGCTTTCTTT. Translating gives CASSPRDSPTNTEAFF.

This clonotype was counted at least ten times. This chain links TRBV7-2 with TRBJ2-1; 9 nucleotides agree with TRBD1. There are 14 residues in the CDR3. The V gene's germline CDR1 is SGHTA and CDR2 FQGNSA. V dropped 5 bases and J dropped 5; count of bases not matched to a gene: 4. The CDR3 DNA reads as TGTGCCAGCAGCACCCGGACAGGGGACAATGAGCAGTTCTTC. This sequence encodes CASSTRTGDNEQFF. The full variable domain, completed using reference TRBV7-2 and TRBJ2-1, is GAGVSQSPSNKVTEKGKDVELRCDPISGHTALYWYRQSLGQGLEFLIYFQGNSAPDKSGLPSDRFSAERTGGSVSTLTIQRTQQEDSAVYLCASSTRTGDNEQFFGPGTRLTVL.